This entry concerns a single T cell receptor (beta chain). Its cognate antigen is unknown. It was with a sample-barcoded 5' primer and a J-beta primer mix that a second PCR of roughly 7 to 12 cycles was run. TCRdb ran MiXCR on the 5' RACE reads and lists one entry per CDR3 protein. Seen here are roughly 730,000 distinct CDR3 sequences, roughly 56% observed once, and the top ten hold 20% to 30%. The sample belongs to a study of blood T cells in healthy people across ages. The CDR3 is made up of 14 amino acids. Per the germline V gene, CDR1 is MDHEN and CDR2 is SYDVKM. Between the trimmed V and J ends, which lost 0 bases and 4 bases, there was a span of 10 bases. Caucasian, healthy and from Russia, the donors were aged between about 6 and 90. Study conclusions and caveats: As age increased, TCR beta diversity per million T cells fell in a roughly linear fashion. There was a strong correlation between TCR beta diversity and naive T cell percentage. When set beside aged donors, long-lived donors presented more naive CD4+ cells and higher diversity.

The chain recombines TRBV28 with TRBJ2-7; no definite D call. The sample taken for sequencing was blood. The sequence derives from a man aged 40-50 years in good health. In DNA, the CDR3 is TGTGCCAGCAGTTTATGGGGTACCGTTTACGAGCAGTACTTC. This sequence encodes CASSLWGTVYEQYF.